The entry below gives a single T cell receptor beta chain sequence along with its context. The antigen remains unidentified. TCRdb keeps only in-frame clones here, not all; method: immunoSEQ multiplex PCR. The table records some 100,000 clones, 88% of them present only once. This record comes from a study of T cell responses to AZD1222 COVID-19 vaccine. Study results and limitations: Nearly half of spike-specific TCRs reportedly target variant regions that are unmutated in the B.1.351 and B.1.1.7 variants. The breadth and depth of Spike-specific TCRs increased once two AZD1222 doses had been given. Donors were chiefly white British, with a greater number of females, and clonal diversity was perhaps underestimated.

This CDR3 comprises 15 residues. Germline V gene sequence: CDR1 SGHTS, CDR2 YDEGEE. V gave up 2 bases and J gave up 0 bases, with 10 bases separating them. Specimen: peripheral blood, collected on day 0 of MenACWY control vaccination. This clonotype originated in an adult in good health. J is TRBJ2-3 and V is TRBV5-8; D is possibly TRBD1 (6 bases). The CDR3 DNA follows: TGTGCCAGCAGCTTCGGACAGAGCAGCACAGATACGCAGTATTTT. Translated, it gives CASSFGQSSTDTQYF.